Listed below are T cell receptor beta chains from one sample, sequenced in a study of OX40 agonist ivuxolimab in advanced cancers. Assay used: immunoSEQ multiplex PCR; TCRdb lists only in-frame clones, some missing. The table has 45,000 to 55,000 clones, approximately 94% seen once. This specimen consisted of CD4+ or CD8+ T cells sorted from blood, obtained in a trial of the OX40 agonist ivuxolimab. These receptors came from an adult with an advanced solid tumor such as melanoma, head and neck, liver or kidney cancer. CDR3s include the opening cysteine and the closing phenylalanine or tryptophan. The D gene is left open where the match is weak. Rows may omit the clone size; those that give it use once, few, many or a size class.

abundance	v_gene	j_gene	d_gene	CDR3nt	CDR3aa
once	TRBV27	TRBJ2-5	TRBD2	TGTGCCAGCAGTTCCCTAGCGGGGGGGGAGACCCAGTACTTC	CASSSLAGGETQYF
.	TRBV15	TRBJ2-3	.	TGTGCCACCAGCAGAGATGGAATTTGGGACAACACAGATACGCAGTATTTT	CATSRDGIWDNTDTQYF
.	TRBV6-5	TRBJ2-7	.	TGTGCCACCAATGGCTACTTAGGCGAGCAGTACTTC	CATNGYLGEQYF
.	TRBV21-1	TRBJ2-5	.	TGTGCCAGCAGCACCAGGGCCCGTTACGAGACCCAGTACTTC	CASSTRARYETQYF
medium-sized	TRBV7-9	TRBJ1-2	TRBD1	TGTGCCAGCAGCCAGGACAGGGATGGCTACACCTTC	CASSQDRDGYTF
.	TRBV11-2	TRBJ1-6	.	TGTGCCAGCAGCTTTTTTAATTCACCCCTCCACTTT	CASSFFNSPLHF
.	TRBV9	TRBJ2-3	.	TGTGCCAGCAGCGTAGACGGGACGGAAGATACGCAGTATTTT	CASSVDGTEDTQYF
once	TRBV10-2	TRBJ2-1	TRBD2	TGCGCCAGCAGTGAACTAGCGGGAGTGTACAATGAGCAGTTCTTC	CASSELAGVYNEQFF
once	TRBV9	TRBJ2-6	.	TGTGCCAGCAGCGTAGAGGCAGGCCCCTCTGGGGCCAACGTCCTGACTTTC	CASSVEAGPSGANVLTF
.	TRBV11-2	TRBJ2-3	.	TGTGCCAGCAGCCAAGGGCCACACACAGATACGCAGTATTTT	CASSQGPHTDTQYF
.	TRBV7-9	TRBJ2-3	TRBD2	TGTGCCATCCAGCCCCTAGCGGGAGCTATCACAGATACGCAGTATTTT	CAIQPLAGAITDTQYF
.	TRBV5-6	TRBJ2-7	.	TGTGCCAGCAGCTTGGGTGCCGGCTACGAGCAGTACTTC	CASSLGAGYEQYF
.	TRBV6-5	TRBJ2-3	.	TGTGCCAGCAGTTACTCTAACAGAGCCAGCACAGATACGCAGTATTTT	CASSYSNRASTDTQYF
.	TRBV6-6	TRBJ1-1	.	TGTGCCAGCAGTTACGAGGAATGGAACACTGAAGCTTTCTTT	CASSYEEWNTEAFF
.	TRBV9	TRBJ2-7	TRBD2	TGTGCCAGCAGCGCCGACCCGGGACTAGCGATGTACGAGCAGTACTTC	CASSADPGLAMYEQYF
.	TRBV11-3	TRBJ2-7	.	TGTGCCAGCAGCCGGAACAGCCTCTCCTACGAGCAGTACTTC	CASSRNSLSYEQYF
.	TRBV29-1	TRBJ2-7	TRBD2	TGCAGCATTCGCGCGGGGGGACTAGCGACCGAGCAGTACTTC	CSIRAGGLATEQYF
.	TRBV27	TRBJ2-1	TRBD2	TGTGCCAGCAGCGTAGCGGGAGGAGGGGGCAATGAGCAGTTCTTC	CASSVAGGGGNEQFF
.	TRBV11-3	TRBJ2-5	.	TGTGCCAGCAGCGTTTCAGAGACCCAGTACTTC	CASSVSETQYF
.	TRBV21-1	TRBJ2-5	.	TGTGCCAGCAGCATCCGGGACAGGGGTGGGGAGACCCAGTACTTC	CASSIRDRGGETQYF
.	TRBV6-1	TRBJ1-2	.	TGTGCCAGCAGTGAAGCGCTGAGTGGCTACACCTTC	CASSEALSGYTF
.	TRBV27	TRBJ2-7	.	TGTGCCAGCAGTCCCCTTACCCTGGCTACTAGGGACGAGCAGTACTTC	CASSPLTLATRDEQYF
once	TRBV4-1	TRBJ2-7	TRBD2	TGCGCCAGCAGCCTCGAAACCGGGACTAGATTCTCCTACGAGCAGTACTTC	CASSLETGTRFSYEQYF
once	TRBV7-2	TRBJ2-7	.	TGTGCCAGCAGCTTAGCGTCGGGACTGGGAATCTACGAGCAGTACTTC	CASSLASGLGIYEQYF
.	TRBV9	TRBJ2-7	.	TGTGCCAGCAGCGCCTACCCGGCGTCGGGGAACGAGCAGTACTTC	CASSAYPASGNEQYF
.	TRBV10-2	TRBJ1-5	.	TGCGCCAGCAGTGAGTTGAATAGGGATAGCAATCAGCCCCAGCATTTT	CASSELNRDSNQPQHF
.	TRBV7-2	TRBJ2-7	.	TGTGCCAGCAGCTTAGAGTCCGGAGGGGGGTGGGCCTCGAGTGAGCAGTACTTC	CASSLESGGGWASSEQYF
.	TRBV9	TRBJ2-1	TRBD2	TGTGCCAGCGGGGAGACTAGCGGCAACAATGAGCAGTTCTTC	CASGETSGNNEQFF
.	TRBV7-9	TRBJ2-1	.	TGTGCCAGCACCGATAGCTTTTATGAGCAGTTCTTC	CASTDSFYEQFF
.	TRBV5-4	TRBJ2-3	TRBD2	TGTGCCAGCAGCCCTAGCGGGCCTCTGGTTACAGATACGCAGTATTTT	CASSPSGPLVTDTQYF
.	TRBV25-1	TRBJ1-5	TRBD1	TGTGCCAGCAGTGAAAACGACAGGGGGAATCAGCCCCAGCATTTT	CASSENDRGNQPQHF
.	TRBV14	TRBJ2-2	.	TGTGCCAGCAACTCTAATTGGGGGGCCGGGGAGCTGTTTTTT	CASNSNWGAGELFF